This TCR beta chain was sequenced for a study of cytomegalovirus exposure and HLA in healthy donors. It was with 60 Vbeta and 13 Jbeta primers that the PCR ran. The repertoire was sequenced with immunoSEQ multiplex PCR; TCRdb's copy has only in-frame clones and lacks some. The data hold around 110,000 clones, with less than 85% observed a single time. CDR1 and CDR2 (germline): SGHDN, FVKESK. The CDR3 covers 14 residues. V was pared by 3 bases and J by 8 bases, with 6 bases of the junction left unmatched. This chain joins TRBV14 and TRBJ1-2; 10 bases match TRBD1. The receptor was derived from a man between 60 and 75 years old in good health and CMV-seronegative. The sequenced sample consisted of PBMCs. CDR3 sequence: CASSQTGGYMGYTF. As DNA, the CDR3 is TGTGCCAGCAGCCAGACAGGGGGCTATATGGGCTACACCTTC.